The 14 T cell receptor beta chains reported below all come from one sample, sequenced in a study of cytomegalovirus exposure and HLA in healthy donors. This PCR relied on a set of 60 Vbeta primers and 13 Jbeta primers. The data were produced by immunoSEQ multiplex PCR, yet TCRdb's version contains in-frame clones alone and is incomplete. The sample contains more than 130,000 clones, roughly 79% of which appear only once. Sequencing used PBMCs. The receptors come from a male donor in good health and CMV-seronegative.

The rearrangement uses TRBV9 and TRBJ2-7; a possible D gene is TRBD1 (5 bases). The ends were cut back, 0 bases at V and 3 bases at J, with 10 bases in the middle. The CDR3 length is 14 residues. Germline CDR1 reads SGDLS; CDR2 reads YYNGEE. CDR3 nucleotides: TGTGCCAGCAGCGTAGCTACGACAGACTACGAGCAGTACTTC. It codes for CASSVATTDYEQYF.

This clone has only a few counts. The chain joins TRBV14 to TRBJ2-7; possibly TRBD1 for D (6 bases). Germline CDR1 is SGHDN and CDR2 is FVKESK. The CDR3 length is 13 residues. The V end lost 4 bases, the J end lost 12 bases, and 19 bases lay between the germline ends. CDR3: CASSPNPQGLTYF. CDR3 nucleotide sequence: TGTGCCAGCAGCCCAAATCCACAGGGCCTTACGTACTTC.

The chain employs TRBV4-2 and TRBJ2-1; 7 bases align to TRBD1. The V and J ends lost 5 bases and 6 bases, in that order; junction bases with no gene match: 10. CDR1 is LGHNA and CDR2 is YNFKEQ in the germline V gene. The CDR3 length is 15 residues. In DNA, the CDR3 is TGTGCCAGCAGCGGGACAGTAAGGTTTTCCAATGAGCAGTTCTTC. Amino acid sequence: CASSGTVRFSNEQFF.

The chain combines TRBV13 with TRBJ2-5, with D tentatively TRBD2 (7 bases). Germline V gene sequence: CDR1 PRHDT, CDR2 FYEKMQ (reference sequence). V gave up 5 bases and J gave up 10 bases, with 26 bases separating them. CDR3 length: 16 amino acids. CDR3 sequence reads: CASSAEQGRARGDQYF. DNA of the CDR3: TGTGCCAGCAGCGCAGAGCAGGGGAGGGCGAGGGGTGACCAGTACTTC.

This clone has more than one count but fewer than ten. The CDR3 sequence: CASSPLGTGRNTIYF. DNA of the CDR3: TGTGCCAGCAGCCCGCTGGGGACAGGGAGAAACACCATATATTTT. This chain links TRBV13 with TRBJ1-3; 9 bases map to TRBD1. V shed 5 bases, J shed 5 bases, and the junction held 7 bases outside the gene matches. The CDR3 covers 15 residues. The germline gives CDR1 PRHDT, CDR2 FYEKMQ (reference sequence).

The V and J genes are TRBV4-1 and TRBJ1-5, with TRBD1 as a possible D gene (6 bases). Trimming pared 0 bases from V and 4 bases from J, leaving 10 bases between. The CDR3 is 15 amino acids. CDR1 MGHRA and CDR2 YSYEKL come from the germline V gene. Here the CDR3 reads CASSQELGTNQPQHF. The CDR3 region has the DNA TGCGCCAGCAGCCAAGAACTAGGGACAAATCAGCCCCAGCATTTT.

The rearrangement links TRBV2 to TRBJ2-2; TRBD2 is a possible D gene (5 bases). CDR1 is SNHLY and CDR2 is FYNNEI in the germline V gene. V dropped 4 bases and J dropped 6 bases, with 9 bases sitting between them. This CDR3 contains 13 residues. DNA for the CDR3: TGTGCCAGCAGTGGACTACCGGCCGGGGAGCTGTTTTTT. Residues: CASSGLPAGELFF.

The V and J genes are TRBV10-3 and TRBJ2-7, with D unclear. Trimming shortened V by 1 base and J by 0 bases, and 13 bases separated the two germline ends. Per the germline V gene, CDR1 is ENHRY and CDR2 is SYGVKD. This CDR3 is built from 16 residues. This CDR3 is CAISEWSGEISYEQYF. CDR3 sequence (DNA): TGTGCCATCAGTGAGTGGTCAGGCGAGATCTCCTACGAGCAGTACTTC.

J is TRBJ1-6 and V is TRBV19; 9 bases fit TRBD1. The CDR3 is 15 amino acids. V shed 1 base, J shed 7 bases, and the junction held 2 bases outside the gene matches. The germline V gene encodes CDR1 LNHDA and CDR2 SQIVND (reference sequence). The CDR3 sequence is CASSIGQGVNSPLHF. The CDR3 region has the DNA TGTGCCAGTAGTATAGGACAGGGGGTGAATTCACCCCTCCACTTT.

The gene calls are TRBV7-9 and TRBJ2-7, with D tentatively TRBD2 (5 bases). V lost 1 base to trimming and J lost 0 bases, with 10 bases between them. CDR1 and CDR2 from the germline V gene are SEHNR and FQNEAQ (reference sequence). This CDR3 has 15 amino acids. The CDR3 here is CASSLVPGSSYEQYF. The DNA of the CDR3 is TGTGCCAGCAGCTTAGTACCGGGGAGCTCCTACGAGCAGTACTTC.

The chain has TRBV29-1 and TRBJ1-3; no reliable D call. CDR3 length: 13 residues. Between the trimmed V and J ends, which lost 7 bases and 0 bases, there was a span of 10 bases. Germline V gene lookup returns CDR1 SQVTM and CDR2 ANQGSEA. The CDR3 nucleotides read TGCAGCGCACTACTTAGCTCTGGAAACACCATATATTTT. This codes for CSALLSSGNTIYF.

This chain uses TRBV27 with TRBJ1-2; D might be TRBD1 (6 bases). Trimming pared 5 bases from V and 3 bases from J, leaving 13 bases between. CDR1 is MNHEY, CDR2 SMNVEV, per germline (reference sequence). The CDR3 totals 14 residues. The CDR3: CASSHGTNDYGYTF. CDR3 coding DNA: TGTGCCAGCAGTCATGGGACAAACGACTATGGCTACACCTTC.

This clone was seen only once. V usage is TRBV7-9 and J usage is TRBJ1-6; maybe TRBD1 (5 bases). With 5 bases removed from V and 0 bases from J, the gap between germline ends came to 14 bases. CDR1 is SEHNR, CDR2 FQNEAQ, per germline (reference sequence). There are 17 residues in the CDR3. CDR3 amino acids: CASSPQVPSSYNSPLHF. The CDR3 DNA reads TGTGCCAGCAGCCCACAGGTTCCCAGCTCCTATAATTCACCCCTCCACTTT.

This clone was counted only a few times. V and J are TRBV5-1 and TRBJ2-1; no clear D. The CDR3 sequence is 15 residues long. V lost 1 base and J 6 bases, leaving 14 bases between the germline ends. Germline assignment: CDR1 SGHRS and CDR2 YFSETQ. CDR3 loop: CASSLTLERSNEQFF. The DNA for the CDR3 is TGCGCCAGCAGCTTGACTCTAGAACGGTCCAATGAGCAGTTCTTC.